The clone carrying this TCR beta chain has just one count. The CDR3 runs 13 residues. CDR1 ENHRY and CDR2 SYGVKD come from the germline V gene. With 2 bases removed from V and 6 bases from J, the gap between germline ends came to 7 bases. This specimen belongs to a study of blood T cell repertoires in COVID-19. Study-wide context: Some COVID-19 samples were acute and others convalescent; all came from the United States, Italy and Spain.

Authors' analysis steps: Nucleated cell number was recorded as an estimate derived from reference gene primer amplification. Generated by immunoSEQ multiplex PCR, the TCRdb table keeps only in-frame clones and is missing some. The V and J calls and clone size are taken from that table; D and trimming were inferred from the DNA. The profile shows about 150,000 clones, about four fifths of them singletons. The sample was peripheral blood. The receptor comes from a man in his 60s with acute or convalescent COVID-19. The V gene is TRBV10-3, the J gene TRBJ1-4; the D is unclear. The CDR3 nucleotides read TGTGCCATCAGTGAGGGTGCGGATGAAAAACTGTTTTTT. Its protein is CAISEGADEKLFF.